This entry lists 11 T cell receptor beta chains sequenced from one sample in a study of cytomegalovirus exposure and HLA in healthy donors. The PCR employed 60 Vbeta primers together with 13 Jbeta primers. Libraries were prepared by immunoSEQ multiplex PCR; TCRdb keeps only in-frame clonotypes and omits some of them. Of 40,000 or so clones in the sample, approximately 78% were seen once. Sequencing used PBMCs. The receptors stem from a woman in her 30s in good health and CMV-seronegative.

The chain recombines TRBV7-9 with TRBJ1-1, with 9 bases that match TRBD1. With 1 base clipped from V and 1 base from J, the junction kept 1 base outside the gene matches. From germline, CDR1 is SEHNR and CDR2 FQNEAQ (reference sequence). There are 15 residues in the CDR3. The CDR3 loop is CASSLDRGPNTEAFF. The CDR3 DNA is TGTGCCAGCAGCTTAGACAGGGGGCCGAACACTGAAGCTTTCTTT.

The gene calls are TRBV7-7 and TRBJ1-4; no definite D call. CDR3 length equals 14 residues. V was shortened by 5 bases and J by 8 bases, with 15 bases between the two germline ends. CDR1 SSHAT and CDR2 FNYEAQ come from the germline V gene (reference sequence). CDR3 sequence reads: CASSPGLGEEKLFF. The DNA for the CDR3 is TGTGCCAGCAGCCCGGGTCTGGGTGAGGAAAAACTGTTTTTT. The variable domain in full, with the rest retrieved from reference TRBV7-7 and TRBJ1-4, is GAGVSQSPRYKVTKRGQDVTLRCDPISSHATLYWYQQALGQGPEFLTYFNYEAQPDKSGLPSDRFSAERPEGSISTLTIQRTEQRDSAMYRCASSPGLGEEKLFFGSGTQLSVL.

The V call is TRBV5-3, the J call TRBJ1-1, with a possible D match to TRBD1 (5 bases). TRBV5-3 is placed among ORFs of uncertain function. V lost 4 bases, J lost 1 base, and 17 bases lay in between. The CDR3 spans 16 residues. CDR3 protein: CARSGGGALGNTEAFF. The CDR3 bases are TGTGCCAGAAGCGGGGGAGGGGCCCTTGGGAACACTGAAGCTTTCTTT.

By share, this clone counts as large. The rearrangement uses TRBV6-4 and TRBJ2-3, with D perhaps TRBD1 (6 bases). The CDR3 runs 15 residues. Trimming took 3 bases from V and 3 from J, leaving 13 bases between them. Per the germline V gene, CDR1 is MRHNA and CDR2 is SNTAGT. The CDR3 region has the DNA TGTGCCAGCAGTGAGTCGGCAGGGGAGACAGATACGCAGTATTTT. Protein product: CASSESAGETDTQYF.

This clone showed up just a few times. CDR3 residues: CAWGALWNTIYF. The CDR3, as DNA: TGTGCCTGGGGGGCTTTGTGGAACACCATATATTTT. This chain links TRBV30 with TRBJ1-3; D may be TRBD1 (5 bases). Germline assignment: CDR1 GTSNPN and CDR2 SVGIG (reference sequence). The CDR3 spans 12 residues. V was shortened by 5 bases and J by 7 bases, with 12 bases between the two germline ends.

This chain connects TRBV28 to TRBJ2-1; TRBD1 aligns across 7 bases. Germline CDR1 reads MDHEN; CDR2 reads SYDVKM. Unmatched junction bases numbered 10, after V lost 10 bases and J lost 10 bases. The CDR3 runs 12 residues. This CDR3 is CATRLDRREQFF. In DNA form, the CDR3 reads TGTGCCACCCGTTTGGACAGGCGAGAGCAGTTCTTC.

In this sample, this clone turned up many times. The rearrangement uses TRBV30 and TRBJ1-2, with 7 bases aligning to TRBD1. The trim removed 7 bases at V and 4 bases at J, leaving 9 bases unmatched. From germline, CDR1 is GTSNPN and CDR2 SVGIG (reference sequence). The CDR3 contains 13 residues. CDR3 in amino acids: CASQQGNGYGYTF. CDR3 in DNA: TGTGCCTCCCAACAGGGGAACGGCTATGGCTACACCTTC.

The chain uses TRBV30 and TRBJ1-2; the match to TRBD1 covers 8 bases. In germline, CDR1 is GTSNPN, CDR2 SVGIG (reference sequence). There are 15 residues in the CDR3. The ends lost 1 base at V and 10 bases at J; junction bases unmatched: 14. CDR3 nucleotide sequence: TGTGCCTGGAGTGACAGGGGGGCTTGGGGCGTCTTCTACACCTTC. Residues: CAWSDRGAWGVFYTF.

The rearrangement uses TRBV6-1 and TRBJ1-2, with 10 positions matching TRBD1. The CDR3 consists of 13 residues. Trimming cost V 3 bases and J 7 bases; bases outside gene matches: 2. CDR1 MNHNS and CDR2 SASEGT come from the germline V gene. CDR3 DNA: TGTGCCAGCAGTGATTGGGACAGGGGTGGCTACACCTTC. This gives the protein CASSDWDRGGYTF.

Sample share makes this clone medium-sized (0.01 to 0.1%). This chain connects TRBV9 to TRBJ1-3; perhaps TRBD1 as D (5 bases). The V and J ends lost 4 bases and 4 bases respectively, with 18 bases between them. The CDR3 runs 16 residues. CDR1 is SGDLS and CDR2 is YYNGEE in the germline V gene. In DNA, the CDR3 is TGTGCCAGCAGCCCAGCGGGCAGGGCCATCGGAAACACCATATATTTT. It codes for CASSPAGRAIGNTIYF.

There are a few counts of this clone. This chain connects TRBV29-1 to TRBJ2-1; TRBD2 aligns across 8 bases. The CDR3 consists of 10 residues. Germline loops: CDR1 SQVTM, CDR2 ANQGSEA. V lost 3 bases, J lost 15 bases, and 4 bases stayed unmatched. The CDR3 DNA sequence: TGCAGCGTTGATCGGGGGGGTTGGTTCTTC. The encoded protein is CSVDRGGWFF.